The rows below give T cell receptor beta chains drawn from one sample of a study of blood T cell repertoires in COVID-19. This table comes from immunoSEQ multiplex PCR, and its TCRdb copy is limited to in-frame clones, with some not included. The top ten hold about 3.3% of the sample, which has 200,000 to 250,000 clones, over 65% seen once. The sequenced material came from PBMCs or T cells enriched from blood (not recorded which). These receptors were obtained from a woman aged 60-75 years who had recovered from COVID-19. Both conserved end residues are part of each CDR3. A D gene is named only where the DNA matches it firmly. Not all rows give a size; the values are once, few, many and, for expanded clones, a class.

clone_size	d_call	v_call	j_call	cdr3_nt	cdr3_aa
NA	NA	TRBV12-3/TRBV12-4	TRBJ2-7	TGTGCCAGCAGCAGCGCCGGGACTGCTAGGCAGTACTTC	CASSSAGTARQYF
NA	NA	TRBV12-5	TRBJ1-1	TGTGCTAGTGGTTCAGGGAGGGAGGTAGCTTTCTTT	CASGSGREVAFF
NA	NA	TRBV19	TRBJ1-2	TGTGCCAGTAGTATTGGGCCGGGATTTAACTATGGCTACACCTTC	CASSIGPGFNYGYTF
NA	TRBD1	TRBV3-1/TRBV3-2	TRBJ1-6	TGTGCCAGCAGCCCATGGACAGGCAATTCACCCCTCCACTTT	CASSPWTGNSPLHF
NA	NA	TRBV4-1	TRBJ2-5	TGCGCCAGCAGCCAAGTTAGCGTCGGGGAGACCCAGTACTTC	CASSQVSVGETQYF
NA	NA	TRBV6-5	TRBJ2-7	TGTGCCAGCAGATCGTTGGGAGGTCTTGGGAACGAGCAGTACTTC	CASRSLGGLGNEQYF
NA	NA	TRBV11-2	TRBJ1-1	TGTGCCAGCAGCTTAATTGGTTCCGCGGACACTGAAGCTTTCTTT	CASSLIGSADTEAFF
once	NA	TRBV5-6	TRBJ1-5	TGTGCCAGCAGCTTAAGAGGGCTCTTTAGCAATCAGCCCCAGCATTTT	CASSLRGLFSNQPQHF
NA	TRBD2	TRBV7-2	TRBJ2-1	TGTGCCAGCAGCTCGACTAGCGGGAGTAAAGGGGAGCAGTTCTTC	CASSSTSGSKGEQFF
NA	TRBD1	TRBV2	TRBJ2-3	TGTGCCAGCCAATTGGACAGGGATGGGGATACGCAGTATTTT	CASQLDRDGDTQYF
NA	NA	TRBV19	TRBJ2-2	TGTGCCAGTAGTCCCCAGACTAGGGCCGGGGAGCTGTTTTTT	CASSPQTRAGELFF
NA	NA	TRBV21-1	TRBJ2-7	TGTGCCAGCAGCACCCGACAGGGGTACGAGCAGTACTTC	CASSTRQGYEQYF
few	TRBD2	TRBV29-1	TRBJ2-3	TGCAGCGTTGGGGGTGGGACTAGCGGCAGCACAGATACGCAGTATTTT	CSVGGGTSGSTDTQYF
NA	NA	TRBV4-1	TRBJ1-4	TGCGCCAGCACCGGGGGAACGTCTGAAAAACTGTTTTTT	CASTGGTSEKLFF
NA	NA	TRBV7-3	TRBJ2-1	TGTGCCAGCAGCCCCGGAGGGTTGGGAGAGCAGTTCTTC	CASSPGGLGEQFF
NA	NA	TRBV19	TRBJ2-3	TGTGCCAGTAGTCTAAACACAGATACGCAGTATTTT	CASSLNTDTQYF
NA	NA	TRBV7-8	TRBJ1-1	TGTGCCAGCAGCTTAGCGCCAGGGCAAAGGGGAAAGATCCCTGAAGCTTTCTTT	CASSLAPGQRGKIPEAFF
few	NA	TRBV27	TRBJ2-7	TGTGCCAGTGGTGAACCGCGCTACGAGCAGTACTTC	CASGEPRYEQYF
NA	NA	TRBV10-3	TRBJ1-2	TGTGCCATCAGTGAGTCTGTACAGGGAACCTATGGCTACACCTTC	CAISESVQGTYGYTF
NA	TRBD1	TRBV7-2	TRBJ1-1	TGTGCCAGCAGCGTAACAGGGGCGGTGTCGAACACTGAAGCTTTCTTT	CASSVTGAVSNTEAFF
NA	NA	TRBV9	TRBJ2-5	TGTGCCAGCAGCGTAGGTAGCGGCCAAGAGACCCAGTACTTC	CASSVGSGQETQYF
NA	NA	TRBV19	TRBJ1-2	TGTGCCAGTCGCCCAGTCGGGAGGAACTATGGCTACACCTTC	CASRPVGRNYGYTF
NA	TRBD1	TRBV12-3/TRBV12-4	TRBJ1-5	TGTGCCAGCAGCGAGGGGGCGCGGCAGCCCCAGCATTTT	CASSEGARQPQHF
NA	TRBD1	TRBV7-2	TRBJ2-1	TGTGCCAGCAGCCTCGGACAGGGAGCAGCCTACAATGAGCAGTTCTTC	CASSLGQGAAYNEQFF
NA	TRBD1	TRBV11-3	TRBJ1-2	TGTGCCAGCAGTCGGGACAGAAGATACTATGGCTACACCTTC	CASSRDRRYYGYTF
NA	NA	TRBV6-4	TRBJ1-2	TGTGCCAGCAGTCCGACGGGAACTAACTATGGCTACACCTTC	CASSPTGTNYGYTF
NA	TRBD1	TRBV5-4	TRBJ1-6	TGTGCCAGCAGCTGGGACAGGGGGCATAATTCACCCCTCCACTTT	CASSWDRGHNSPLHF
few	NA	TRBV7-2	TRBJ2-3	TGTGCCAGCAGCTTAACGGGTTGGCTCACAGATACGCAGTATTTT	CASSLTGWLTDTQYF
NA	NA	TRBV20-1	TRBJ2-7	TGCAGTGCTGCCCGGAGCTACGAGCAGTACTTC	CSAARSYEQYF
NA	TRBD1	TRBV4-2	TRBJ1-2	TGTGCCAGCAGCCAATCCGACAGGGACCATGGCTACACCTTC	CASSQSDRDHGYTF
few	TRBD2	TRBV5-1	TRBJ2-1	TGCGCCAGCAGCTTGAACGGGGGGGCTGGCGATGAGCAGTTCTTC	CASSLNGGAGDEQFF
NA	TRBD1	TRBV5-6	TRBJ2-7	TGTGCCAGCAGCTGGGACAGCTCCTACGAGCAGTACTTC	CASSWDSSYEQYF
NA	NA	TRBV2	TRBJ2-5	TGTGCCAGCAGCGCGGACTACCGACAAGAGACCCAGTACTTC	CASSADYRQETQYF
NA	TRBD1	TRBV4-1	TRBJ1-4	TGCGCCAGCACCCGGACAGGGCCTGCAACTAATGAAAAACTGTTTTTT	CASTRTGPATNEKLFF
NA	TRBD1	TRBV6-2/TRBV6-3	TRBJ1-6	TGTGCCAGCAGTCCCGGACAGGGTATGGCCTATAATTCACCCCTCCACTTT	CASSPGQGMAYNSPLHF
NA	TRBD1	TRBV2	TRBJ2-5	TGTGCCAGCAGGACAGGGGTCCAAGAGACCCAGTACTTC	CASRTGVQETQYF
once	NA	TRBV2	TRBJ2-6	TGTGCCAGCACCCCACCGCCAGGGCTTGTAGGTGGGGCCAACGTCCTGACTTTC	CASTPPPGLVGGANVLTF
NA	NA	TRBV5-6	TRBJ2-3	TGTGCCAGCAGCCGGACAGATGTTACGCAGTATTTT	CASSRTDVTQYF
NA	TRBD1	TRBV6-5	TRBJ1-3	TGTGCCAGCACTCTCACACAGGGGTCCGGAAACACCATATATTTT	CASTLTQGSGNTIYF
NA	TRBD2	TRBV5-1	TRBJ2-1	TGCGCCAGCAGCTGGAGCGGGGGGGCCGTCGATGAGCAGTTCTTC	CASSWSGGAVDEQFF
NA	TRBD1	TRBV6-5	TRBJ2-3	TGTGCCAGCAGTTCCGGGACAGGGTTCAGAGATACGCAGTATTTT	CASSSGTGFRDTQYF
NA	TRBD1	TRBV7-2	TRBJ1-5	TGTGCCAGCAGTCCCGGACAGGCCGCCCAGCCCCAGCATTTT	CASSPGQAAQPQHF
NA	NA	TRBV5-1	TRBJ1-1	TGCGCCAGCAGCCCGCGGTCCGAGGGGGGGACTGAAGCTTTCTTT	CASSPRSEGGTEAFF
NA	TRBD2	TRBV4-2	TRBJ2-1	TGTGCCAGCAGCCAAGGAGCGGGGTTATCCAATGAGCAGTTCTTC	CASSQGAGLSNEQFF
NA	TRBD2	TRBV10-2	TRBJ2-7	TGCGCCAGCAGTGAAGGTAGCGGGGCCTCCTACGAGCAGTACTTC	CASSEGSGASYEQYF
once	TRBD1	TRBV6-5	TRBJ1-2	TGTGCCAGCAGTTCCTGGGACAGGGTTAGGTACTATGGCTACACCTTC	CASSSWDRVRYYGYTF